This T cell receptor (beta chain) appears in the sequencing data of a study of cytomegalovirus exposure and HLA in healthy donors. A multiplex PCR was run with 60 Vbeta primers and 13 Jbeta primers. Profiling relied on immunoSEQ multiplex PCR, and the TCRdb table lists in-frame clones only, not all of them. The sample consists of over 90,000 clones, approximately 85% of them appearing once. Germline V gene sequence: CDR1 MNHEY, CDR2 SMNVEV (reference sequence). The CDR3 loop spans 15 amino acids. The junction had 3 bases not matched to a gene; V was cut back by 4 bases and J by 0 bases. The sample taken for sequencing was PBMCs. The receptor comes from a middle-aged man in good health and CMV-seropositive. The chain carries TRBV27 and TRBJ2-4; 7 bases fit TRBD2. CDR3 DNA sequence: TGTGCCAGCAGTTCTCTAGCGGTAGCCAAAAACATTCAGTACTTC. This codes for CASSSLAVAKNIQYF.